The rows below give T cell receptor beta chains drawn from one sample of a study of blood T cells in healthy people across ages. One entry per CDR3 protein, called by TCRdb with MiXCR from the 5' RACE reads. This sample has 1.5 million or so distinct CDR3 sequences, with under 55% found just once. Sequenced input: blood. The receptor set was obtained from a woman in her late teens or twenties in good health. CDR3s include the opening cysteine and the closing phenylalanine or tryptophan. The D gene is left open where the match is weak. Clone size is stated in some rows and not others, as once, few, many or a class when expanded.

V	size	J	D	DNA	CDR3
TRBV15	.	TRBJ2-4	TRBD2	TGTGCCACCAGCAGGCCCTTAGCGGGTCAGTACTTC	CATSRPLAGQYF
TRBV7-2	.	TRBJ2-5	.	TGTGCCAGCAGGAAGACAGGGAGGGAGACCCAGTACTTC	CASRKTGRETQYF
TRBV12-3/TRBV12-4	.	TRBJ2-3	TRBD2	TGTGCCAGCACCGTGGCTAGCGGGGATACGCAGTATTTT	CASTVASGDTQYF
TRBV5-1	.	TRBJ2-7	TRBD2	TGCGCCAGCAGCTCCGGACTAGGCCCCGAGCAGTACTTC	CASSSGLGPEQYF
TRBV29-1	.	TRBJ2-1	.	TGCAGCGTCATCCCCTGGGGTAACTACAATGAGCAGTTCTTC	CSVIPWGNYNEQFF
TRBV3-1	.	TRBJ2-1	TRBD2	TGTGCCAGCAGCCACCGGCTAGCGGACAATGAGCAGTTCTTC	CASSHRLADNEQFF
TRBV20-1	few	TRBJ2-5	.	TGCAGTGCTAGAGGGGCAGGGGTTTTGGAGACCCAGTACTTC	CSARGAGVLETQYF
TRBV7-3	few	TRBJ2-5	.	TGTGCCAGCAGCCCACAGGGACGTTACAATGAGCAGTACTTC	CASSPQGRYNEQYF
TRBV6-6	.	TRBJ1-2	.	TGTGCCAGCAGTGACCAGGGAGCCCCTAACTATGGTTACACCTTC	CASSDQGAPNYGYTF
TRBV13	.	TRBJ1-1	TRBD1	TGCGCCAGCAGCGCCTATTCCACAGGGGAGTCTGAAGCTTTCTTT	CASSAYSTGESEAFF
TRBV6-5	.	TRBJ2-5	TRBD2	TGTGCCAGCAGTTACTCTTTTAGCGGGCCAGAGACCCAGTACTTC	CASSYSFSGPETQYF
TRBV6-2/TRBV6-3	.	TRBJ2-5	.	TGTGCCAGCAGTTCCGGCTGGAAGCAGTACTTC	CASSSGWKQYF
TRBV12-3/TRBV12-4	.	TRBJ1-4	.	TGTGCCAGCAGTTTGGATCGGGTTAGGGAAAAACTGTTTTTT	CASSLDRVREKLFF
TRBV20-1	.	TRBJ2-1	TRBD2	TGCAGTGCTAGAATGCGGGAGAGCTCCTACAATGAGCAGTTCTTC	CSARMRESSYNEQFF
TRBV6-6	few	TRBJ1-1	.	TGTGCCAGCACCTGGACAGAACTTGGCACTGAAGCTTTCTTT	CASTWTELGTEAFF
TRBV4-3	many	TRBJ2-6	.	TGCGCCAGCAGCCAAGGTGACTCTGGGGCCAACGTCCTGACTTTC	CASSQGDSGANVLTF